The 17 T cell receptor beta chains in this list originate from one sample, sequenced in a study of blood T cells in healthy people across ages. Sample-barcoded 5' priming and a J-beta primer mix drove a second PCR of about 6 to 12 cycles. MiXCR was run by TCRdb on the 5' RACE reads, yielding one entry per CDR3 protein. Here the sample spans approximately 1,000,000 distinct CDR3 sequences, 35% to 40% being singletons. Sequenced input: blood. The receptors here all came from a man aged 18 to 29 in good health.

The chain couples TRBV6-2 or TRBV6-3 to TRBJ2-4; D perhaps matches TRBD1 (5 bases). The CDR3 sequence is 12 residues long. Germline assignment: CDR1 MNHEY and CDR2 SVGEGT. The ends were cut back, 2 bases at V and 13 bases at J, with 12 bases in the middle. CDR3 amino acids: CASSYLGEEQYF. The CDR3 nucleotides are TGTGCCAGCAGTTACCTAGGGGAAGAGCAGTACTTC.

The V call is TRBV5-1, the J call TRBJ2-3; a possible D gene is TRBD1 (5 bases). Looked up from germline, CDR1 is SGHRS and CDR2 is YFSETQ. This CDR3 has 14 residues. V lost 5 bases and J lost 0, with 10 bases in between. CDR3 loop: CASRVTGSTDTQYF. CDR3 in DNA: TGCGCCAGCAGAGTTACAGGCAGCACAGATACGCAGTATTTT.

CDR3: CASSSPNSGYGYTF. Written as DNA, the CDR3 is TGTGCCAGCAGCTCACCCAACAGTGGCTATGGCTACACCTTC. The chain uses TRBV7-2 and TRBJ1-2; D not resolved. V shed 4 bases and J shed 4 bases, with 13 bases lying between them. In germline, CDR1 is SGHTA, CDR2 FQGNSA. The CDR3 totals 14 residues.

This chain uses TRBV5-4 with TRBJ1-2, with D possibly TRBD1 on 6 matching bases. Germline V gene data show CDR1 as SGHNT and CDR2 as YYREEE (reference sequence). The CDR3 runs 13 residues. The V end lost 6 bases, the J end lost 10 bases, and 19 bases lay between the germline ends. The CDR3 DNA follows: TGTGCCAGCAAGGGTGGCGTGGGGGCCAACTACACCTTC. Translating gives CASKGGVGANYTF.

This clonotype was detected only a few times. The chain links TRBV11-2 to TRBJ2-5; D gene uncertain. Germline loops: CDR1 SGHAT, CDR2 FQNNGV. Trimming stripped 0 bases from V and 4 bases from J, with 12 bases between. The CDR3 length is 15 residues. The CDR3 reads CASSLDRRIAETQYF. CDR3 in DNA: TGTGCCAGCAGCTTAGATCGGCGGATCGCAGAGACCCAGTACTTC.

This rearrangement joins TRBV10-3 to TRBJ2-2, with 8 bases identical to TRBD2. Per germline, CDR1 ENHRY and CDR2 SYGVKD. Losses at the gene ends were 6 bases for V and 4 bases for J; bases not matched to a gene: 4. The CDR3 consists of 14 residues. DNA for the CDR3: TGTGCCATCAGCGTCGGGGGGGTCACCGGGGAGCTGTTTTTT. This encodes CAISVGGVTGELFF.

The V and J genes are TRBV7-3 and TRBJ1-2; TRBD1 matches 7 bases. CDR1 SGHTA and CDR2 FQGTGA come from the germline V gene. J was trimmed by 4 bases and V by 2 bases; bases with no gene match: 7. The CDR3 totals 15 residues. The CDR3 DNA reads TGTGCCAGCAGCTTAGCCGGGACAGCACGCTATGGCTACACCTTC. It is translated as CASSLAGTARYGYTF.

This clonotype was seen a handful of times. This chain joins TRBV5-1 and TRBJ1-5; unclear D gene. Germline CDR1 SGHRS, CDR2 YFSETQ. This CDR3 contains 13 residues. V lost 4 bases to trimming and J lost 5 bases, with 10 bases between them. CDR3 DNA: TGCGCCAGCAGCGCGATGCCTGATCAGCCCCAGCATTTT. It yields the protein CASSAMPDQPQHF.

The chain employs TRBV4-2 and TRBJ1-2; D may be TRBD1 (5 bases). Germline-derived CDR1 and CDR2 are LGHNA and YNFKEQ. Trimming removed 3 bases from V and 3 bases from J, with 11 bases in between. The CDR3 extends over 14 amino acids. The CDR3 sequence is CASSHLARDYGYTF. For the CDR3, the DNA is TGTGCCAGCAGCCACCTAGCCAGGGACTATGGCTACACCTTC.

The chain carries TRBV5-1 and TRBJ2-3; D is tentatively TRBD1 or TRBD2 (6 bases each). Germline CDR1 reads SGHRS; CDR2 reads YFSETQ. Trimming stripped 0 bases from V and 2 bases from J, with 10 bases between. There are 15 residues in the CDR3. The CDR3 DNA reads TGCGCCAGCAGCTTGGATCGGGGGCTCACAGATACGCAGTATTTT. The encoded protein is CASSLDRGLTDTQYF. The full variable domain, in which reference TRBV5-1 and TRBJ2-3 provide the parts outside the CDR3, is KAGVTQTPRYLIKTRGQQVTLSCSPISGHRSVSWYQQTPGQGLQFLFEYFSETQRNKGNFPGRFSGRQFSNSRSEMNVSTLELGDSALYLCASSLDRGLTDTQYFGPGTRLTVL.

In this sample, this clonotype turned up a few times. The chain recombines TRBV5-6 with TRBJ2-1, with 10 nucleotides matching TRBD1. J lost 7 bases, V lost 6 bases, and 10 bases had no gene match. This CDR3 spans 15 amino acids. Germline assignment: CDR1 SGHDT and CDR2 YYEEEE. CDR3 amino acids: CASTTAGTGVNEQFF. The CDR3 nucleotides are TGTGCCAGCACCACTGCCGGGACAGGGGTGAATGAGCAGTTCTTC. Filled out from reference TRBV5-6 and TRBJ2-1, the complete variable domain reads DAGVTQSPTHLIKTRGQQVTLRCSPKSGHDTVSWYQQALGQGPQFIFQYYEEEERQRGNFPDRFSGHQFPNYSSELNVNALLLGDSALYLCASTTAGTGVNEQFFGPGTRLTVL.

This clonotype has more than one count but fewer than ten. The chain links TRBV20-1 to TRBJ2-3; TRBD2 matches at 8 bases. Per the germline V gene, CDR1 is DFQATT and CDR2 is SNEGSKA (reference sequence). The CDR3 has 15 amino acids. V trimming: 5 bases; J trimming: 1 base; junction bases outside the gene matches: 8. CDR3 region: CSAPHLSGGTDTQYF. The CDR3 region has the DNA TGCAGTGCTCCCCACCTTAGCGGGGGCACAGATACGCAGTATTTT.

The chain links TRBV28 to TRBJ2-7; possible D gene TRBD1, 6 bases. The tail of the sequence fits TRBJ2-5 better, so the J call may be wrong. Germline values: CDR1 MDHEN, CDR2 SYDVKM. The length of the CDR3 is 13 residues. CDR3 amino acids: CAPAGAELETQYF. CDR3 in DNA: TGTGCCCCAGCAGGGGCAGAGCTGGAGACCCAGTACTTC.

The chain couples TRBV9 to TRBJ2-3; 10 bases fit TRBD2. The CDR3 extends over 16 amino acids. With 3 bases clipped from V and 6 bases from J, the junction kept 10 bases outside the gene matches. In germline, CDR1 is SGDLS, CDR2 YYNGEE. The CDR3 sequence: CASSASLAGVSDTQYF. In nucleotides, the CDR3 is TGTGCCAGCAGCGCTTCCCTAGCGGGGGTATCGGATACGCAGTATTTT.

The J gene is TRBJ1-1, the V gene TRBV20-1, with TRBD1 identical over 8 bases. Germline lookup yields CDR1 DFQATT and CDR2 SNEGSKA (reference sequence). Trimming cost V 0 bases and J 7 bases; bases outside gene matches: 7. CDR3 length equals 14 residues. The CDR3 nucleotides are TGCAGTGCTAGAGACATTAGGACAGGGTATGAAGCTTTCTTT. Translating it yields CSARDIRTGYEAFF.

V is TRBV10-3 and J is TRBJ1-1; the D is unclear. In germline, CDR1 is ENHRY, CDR2 SYGVKD. Trimming cost V 10 bases and J 2 bases, with 11 bases left between them. CDR3 length equals 12 residues. CDR3 nucleotide sequence: TGTGCCACCCGGGATTTCAACACTGAAGCTTTCTTT. Translation: CATRDFNTEAFF.

The chain links TRBV6-5 to TRBJ2-1; D might be TRBD1 or TRBD2, each matching 5 bases. CDR3 length equals 12 residues. V shed 2 bases and J shed 9 bases, with 8 bases lying between them. Germline V gene sequence: CDR1 MNHEY, CDR2 SVGAGI. As DNA, the CDR3 is TGTGCCAGCAGTTACGGGGGTAGTGAGCAGTTCTTC. The encoded protein is CASSYGGSEQFF.